At least ten counts were recorded for the clone carrying this T cell receptor beta chain. Its antigen is not known. TCR alpha and TCR beta cDNA libraries with sample barcodes and UMIs came from 5'RACE using constant-segment primers. TCRdb reprocessed the 5' RACE reads via MiXCR and lists one record per CDR3 protein. The table shows more than 75,000 distinct CDR3 sequences, with around 27% occurring only once. These data belong to a study of T-cell memory formation after mild COVID-19. Overall study results and limits: A second wave of clones peaked on day 37, and their SARS-CoV-2 specificity went unconfirmed. Shrinking CD4+ clones resided mostly in CM and EM, and CD8+ ones in EMRA.

Per germline, CDR1 SGHRS and CDR2 YFSETQ. The length of the CDR3 is 15 residues. V was clipped by 4 bases and J by 5 bases, with 18 bases between them. V and J are TRBV5-1 and TRBJ2-5; D gene uncertain. The origin of this receptor is a man younger than 30 who had mild COVID-19 (a few samples of this study predate the infection). Cell type and time point are not known. The material sequenced was PBMCs or a T cell subset sorted from them (not recorded which). The CDR3 spells CASSPRFPGWETQYF. DNA for the CDR3: TGCGCCAGCAGCCCCCGTTTCCCAGGCTGGGAGACCCAGTACTTC.